This T cell receptor beta chain was captured by sequencing in a study of Graves' ophthalmopathy and Graves' hyperthyroidism. Stable hyperthyroid donors showed no ophthalmopathy during 18 months follow-up. Hyperthyroidism in these 18- to 65-year-old patients was newly diagnosed, lasting under 2 months. PBMCs originated in 8.5 to 10 ml of fresh peripheral blood. There are many counts of this clonotype. CDR3 size: 12 residues. The J segment lost 6 bases and the V segment lost 8 bases, leaving 3 bases of the junction unmatched. The authors amplified TCR beta CDR3 regions, and they did so from RNA transcripts for repertoire sequencing. HTBI primers were used in a first-round RT-PCR, which preceded a second-round multiplex PCR. TCRdb itself ran the multiplex PCR reads through MiXCR, one entry per CDR3 protein. The table shows 350,000 to 400,000 distinct CDR3 sequences, with roughly 15% occurring only once.

The chain links TRBV12-3 or TRBV12-4 to TRBJ1-2; TRBD1 agrees at 10 bases. Sequencing input: peripheral blood. The clonotype originates from a woman aged 18 to 35 with stable Graves' hyperthyroidism. CDR3 sequence: CASVGTGDGYTF. The CDR3 DNA is TGTGCCAGCGTGGGGACAGGGGATGGCTACACCTTC.